This T cell receptor beta chain was observed in a study of T cell repertoires in cytomegalovirus infection. The study's findings and limits: Based on cumulative public TCR beta family frequency, carriers of CMV plus the relevant HLA were identified.

This clonotype was counted many times. What it binds is not known. J lost 1 base, V lost 2 bases, and 5 bases had no gene match. The CDR3 consists of 16 residues. Germline V CDR1 and CDR2: MGHRA, YSYEKL. MiXCR, run by TCRdb on the reads, gives a single entry per CDR3 protein. The sample carries some 99,000 distinct CDR3 sequences, roughly 30% recorded once. The clonotype comes from a human donor in good health (CMV status not recorded). Some clones in this sample may be carry-over from other donors' samples. The V gene is TRBV4-1, the J gene TRBJ1-1; 9 positions match TRBD1. The sequenced sample was CD8+ T cells from cultured PBMCs, obtained from culture after CMV antigen stimulation. This chain's CDR3 is CASSQPGQGWNTEAFF. CDR3 coding DNA: TGCGCCAGCAGCCAACCGGGACAGGGCTGGAACACTGAAGCTTTCTTT.